This T cell receptor (beta chain) was sequenced during a study of OX40 agonist ivuxolimab in advanced cancers. Study at large: Enrollees could have had prior anti-PD-1, anti-PD-L1 or anti-CTLA-4 therapy, which 35% to 40% had received. Partial responses, seen in three patients, involved one hepatocellular carcinoma and two cutaneous melanomas. Points from the study as a whole: Low normalized T-cell clonal expansion was also seen in some nonresponders. With doses of 0.1 to 3.0 mg/kg, CD4+ and CD8+ blood T cells had undergone clonal expansion by week 6.

Clones were sequenced by immunoSEQ multiplex PCR, and TCRdb holds only the in-frame ones, with some missing. The sample holds about 100,000 clones, over 75% seen once. Notes on this clone: Its antigen remains unknown.

The origin of this receptor is an adult with an advanced solid tumor such as melanoma, head and neck, liver or kidney cancer. Specimen: CD4+ or CD8+ T cells sorted from blood, collected in a trial of the OX40 agonist ivuxolimab.

The CDR3 nucleotides are TGTGCCAGCAGTCCCAGGGTAGGGTCTTCCTACGAGCAGTACTTC. This translates into CASSPRVGSSYEQYF. The chain carries TRBV27 and TRBJ2-7; D may be TRBD1 (5 bases). V was clipped by 5 bases and J by 1 base, with 15 bases between them. The CDR3 contains 15 residues. Germline-derived CDR1 and CDR2 are MNHEY and SMNVEV (reference sequence).